The 30 T cell receptor beta chains in this list originate from one sample, sequenced in a study of T cells after yellow fever vaccination. TCRdb ran MiXCR on the 5' RACE reads and lists one entry per CDR3 protein. The sample records 250,000 or so distinct CDR3 sequences, 6.5% to 8.5% being singletons. The sample here was CD4+ T cells sorted from PBMCs, taken 15 days after the yellow fever booster vaccination. The origin of the receptors is a man aged 25-40 years who received the YFV17D yellow fever vaccine.

This clonotype came up a few times. V usage is TRBV7-9 and J usage is TRBJ1-1; D is uncertain. In germline, CDR1 is SEHNR, CDR2 FQNEAQ (reference sequence). The germline V and J ends were trimmed by 5 bases and 11 bases, with 15 bases remaining between them. The CDR3 totals 12 residues. In nucleotides, the CDR3 is TGTGCCAGCAGCGCCGACGTCGCGAGGGCTTTCTTT. This gives the protein CASSADVARAFF.

This clonotype appeared many times. The chain links TRBV7-8 to TRBJ2-4; no reliable D call. Per the germline V gene, CDR1 is SGHVS and CDR2 is FQNEAQ. CDR3 length: 17 amino acids. V lost 2 bases to trimming and J lost 0 bases, with 14 bases between them. The CDR3, as DNA: TGTGCCAGCAGCTTAACGTGGGTTCGACTAGCCAAAAACATTCAGTACTTC. Translation: CASSLTWVRLAKNIQYF.

At least ten counts were recorded for this clonotype. CDR3 sequence reads: CASSSGPNTGELFF. For the CDR3, the DNA is TGTGCCAGCTCAAGCGGGCCGAACACCGGGGAGCTGTTTTTT. V and J are TRBV6-1 and TRBJ2-2, with a tentative D call TRBD2 (6 bases). The length of the CDR3 is 14 residues. Germline V lookup: CDR1 MNHNS, CDR2 SASEGT. The V and J ends lost 8 bases and 0 bases respectively, with 10 bases between them.

The genes are TRBV5-4 and TRBJ2-5; 12 nucleotides align to TRBD2. The germline V gene has CDR1 SGHNT and CDR2 YYREEE (reference sequence). CDR3 size: 17 residues. V dropped 9 bases and J dropped 3; count of bases not matched to a gene: 15. The chain's CDR3 is CATSSRTSGRLKETQYF. DNA of the CDR3: TGTGCCACCTCGAGTCGAACTAGCGGGAGGTTAAAAGAGACCCAGTACTTC. The full variable domain, completed using reference TRBV5-4 and TRBJ2-5, is ETGVTQSPTHLIKTRGQQVTLRCSSQSGHNTVSWYQQALGQGPQFIFQYYREEENGRGNFPPRFSGLQFPNYSSELNVNALELDDSALYLCATSSRTSGRLKETQYFGPGTRLLVL.

The chain carries TRBV27 and TRBJ2-3; no definite D call. With 6 bases removed from V and 2 bases from J, the gap between germline ends came to 6 bases. The CDR3 is made up of 12 amino acids. CDR1 and CDR2 from the germline V gene are MNHEY and SMNVEV (reference sequence). The CDR3 DNA reads TGTGCCAGCAGGACCGTCACAGATACGCAGTATTTT. This codes for CASRTVTDTQYF.

The V call is TRBV7-2, the J call TRBJ2-1; 10 positions match TRBD2. Germline loops: CDR1 SGHTA, CDR2 FQGNSA. The V gene end was trimmed by 5 bases and the J gene end by 10 bases; junction bases not matched to a gene: 8. The CDR3 is 14 amino acids. The CDR3 DNA follows: TGTGCCAGCAGCATGACTAGCGGGCCAGGGGAGCAGTTCTTC. It yields the protein CASSMTSGPGEQFF.

This clonotype came up a few times. This chain connects TRBV5-4 to TRBJ2-7; TRBD2 agrees at 12 bases. The CDR3 extends over 16 amino acids. CDR1 and CDR2 from the germline V gene are SGHNT and YYREEE (reference sequence). V trimming: 4 bases; J trimming: 3 bases; junction bases outside the gene matches: 8. CDR3 bases: TGTGCCAGCAGCCCGGGCGGACTAGCGGGGAACTACGAGCAGTACTTC. Translated, it gives CASSPGGLAGNYEQYF.

The chain has TRBV30 and TRBJ2-7, with 8 bases matching TRBD1. CDR3 length equals 15 residues. Germline values: CDR1 GTSNPN, CDR2 SVGIG (reference sequence). V shed 0 bases, J shed 0 bases, and the junction held 4 bases outside the gene matches. CDR3 region: CAWSVGGTGSYEQYF. The CDR3 DNA sequence: TGTGCCTGGAGTGTAGGAGGGACAGGCTCCTACGAGCAGTACTTC.

This clonotype was seen many times. This chain connects TRBV18 to TRBJ2-4, with 7 bases matching TRBD1. The CDR3 length is 16 residues. CDR1 KGHSH and CDR2 LQKENI come from the germline V gene. V was pared by 6 bases and J by 3 bases, with 11 bases of the junction left unmatched. CDR3 nucleotide sequence: TGTGCCAGCTCGCCTACAGACAGGGCCCTCAAAAACATTCAGTACTTC. It yields the protein CASSPTDRALKNIQYF. Based on the CDR3 plus reference TRBV18 and TRBJ2-4, the full variable domain is NAGVMQNPRHLVRRRGQEARLRCSPMKGHSHVYWYRQLPEEGLKFMVYLQKENIIDESGMPKERFSAEFPKEGPSILRIQQVVRGDSAAYFCASSPTDRALKNIQYFGAGTRLSVL.

This clonotype appeared many times. The CDR3 region has the DNA TGTGCCAGCAGCTTGAAGGGGGCAGGGGATACGCAGTATTTT. This encodes CASSLKGAGDTQYF. V and J are TRBV5-8 and TRBJ2-3; TRBD1 matches at 7 bases. Germline V lookup: CDR1 SGHTS, CDR2 YDEGEE. The CDR3 runs 14 residues. The junction had 5 bases not matched to a gene; V was cut back by 1 base and J by 6 bases.

This clonotype came up a few times. V and J are TRBV20-1 and TRBJ1-6, with D hard to call. V was clipped by 6 bases and J by 0 bases, with 9 bases between them. The germline gives CDR1 DFQATT, CDR2 SNEGSKA (reference sequence). The CDR3 runs to 14 residues. CDR3 residues: CSALISSYNSPLHF. The CDR3 DNA reads as TGCAGTGCGCTTATTAGCTCCTATAATTCACCCCTCCACTTT.

This clonotype was detected a few times. V gene TRBV7-2 combines with J gene TRBJ2-7, with 8 bases that match TRBD2. Unmatched junction bases numbered 5, after V lost 7 bases and J lost 0 bases. Germline V gives CDR1 SGHTA, CDR2 FQGNSA. The CDR3 has 14 residues. The chain's CDR3 is CASKREGGSYEQYF. CDR3 DNA: TGTGCCAGCAAACGGGAGGGGGGCTCCTACGAGCAGTACTTC.

V usage is TRBV6-1 and J usage is TRBJ2-3; TRBD2 matches at 13 bases. Germline CDR1 MNHNS, CDR2 SASEGT. The trim removed 4 bases at V and 7 bases at J, leaving 5 bases unmatched. This CDR3 is 15 amino acids long. The CDR3 protein is CASSGLTSGRNTQYF. CDR3 sequence (DNA): TGTGCCAGCAGTGGACTGACTAGCGGGAGGAATACGCAGTATTTT.

This clonotype was recorded many times. The chain combines TRBV6-5 with TRBJ2-4; D unclear. The CDR3 loop spans 14 amino acids. V gave up 2 bases and J gave up 0 bases, with 5 bases separating them. From germline, CDR1 is MNHEY and CDR2 SVGAGI. The CDR3 sequence is CASSYAQAKNIQYF. Here the CDR3 DNA reads TGTGCCAGCAGTTACGCTCAAGCCAAAAACATTCAGTACTTC.

This clonotype was seen a few times. In nucleotides, the CDR3 is TGTGCCAGCAGTCCCCGAGTGTGGGACAGGGGGCGTCGGGCCAAAAACATTCAGTACTTC. Encoded protein: CASSPRVWDRGRRAKNIQYF. The chain has TRBV12-3 or TRBV12-4 and TRBJ2-4; 12 bases fit TRBD1. The CDR3 has 20 residues. The V segment lost 5 bases and the J segment 1 base; nucleotides outside the gene matches: 15.

This clonotype was found many times. V is TRBV5-1 and J is TRBJ2-5, with 7 bases identical to TRBD2. Germline CDR1 is SGHRS and CDR2 is YFSETQ. V lost 3 bases, J lost 4 bases, and 3 bases stayed unmatched. The CDR3 runs to 13 residues. This CDR3 is CASSSGGGETQYF. CDR3 bases: TGCGCCAGCAGCTCTGGGGGGGGAGAGACCCAGTACTTC.

This clonotype was detected a few times. The V gene is TRBV2, the J gene TRBJ2-3; D unresolved. CDR1 SNHLY and CDR2 FYNNEI come from the germline V gene. V was pared by 7 bases and J by 4 bases, with 9 bases between. This CDR3 region has 12 residues. As DNA, the CDR3 is TGTGCCAGCACAACGGAGCCAGATACGCAGTATTTT. As protein: CASTTEPDTQYF.

This clonotype was seen only a few times. The rearrangement joins TRBV4-3 to TRBJ2-3, with D uncertain. Deletions cut 0 bases from V and 1 base from J, with 14 bases between. The CDR3 covers 17 residues. The germline CDR1 and CDR2 sequences are LGHNA and YSLEER. The DNA for the CDR3 is TGCGCCAGCAGCCAAGATTTTCAGCCTACTCGCACAGATACGCAGTATTTT. Its protein is CASSQDFQPTRTDTQYF.

This clonotype was seen repeatedly, ten times or more. The chain joins TRBV20-1 to TRBJ2-7, with 12 bases that match TRBD2. The trim removed 4 bases at V and 5 bases at J, leaving 12 bases unmatched. The CDR3 runs to 16 residues. The germline gives CDR1 DFQATT, CDR2 SNEGSKA (reference sequence). The CDR3 sequence: CSAMLAGGPGKDEQYF. In DNA form, the CDR3 reads TGCAGTGCTATGCTAGCGGGAGGGCCGGGGAAGGACGAGCAGTACTTC.

The rearrangement uses TRBV6-5 and TRBJ2-1; TRBD2 agrees at 11 bases. The V segment lost 0 bases and the J segment 4 bases; nucleotides outside the gene matches: 11. Germline V gene data show CDR1 as MNHEY and CDR2 as SVGAGI. This CDR3 spans 19 amino acids. The CDR3 nucleotides read TGTGCCAGCAGTTACTCCAACCGGTCGACTAGCGGGGAATACAATGAGCAGTTCTTC. Translation: CASSYSNRSTSGEYNEQFF.

This clonotype was recorded at least ten times. This rearrangement joins TRBV21-1 to TRBJ2-5; TRBD2, the table's D call, was not compared with the DNA. TRBV21-1 is marked as a pseudogene. This CDR3 has 18 residues. This CDR3 is CASSIPGLGVDGPGAQYF. The CDR3 DNA reads as TGTGCCAGCAGCATACCGGGACTAGGAGTAGACGGGCCAGGGGCCCAGTACTTC.

Many counts were recorded for this clonotype. The chain couples TRBV14 to TRBJ2-5; D is perhaps TRBD1 (5 bases). The CDR3 is 14 residues long. Trimming removed 4 bases at V and 5 bases at J, with 14 bases between. Germline CDR1 is SGHDN and CDR2 is FVKESK. CDR3: CASSRQGSSETQYF. Here the CDR3 DNA reads TGTGCCAGCAGCCGGCAGGGTAGCAGCGAGACCCAGTACTTC.

V gene TRBV3-1 combines with J gene TRBJ1-4, with D uncertain. The length of the CDR3 is 16 residues. Germline CDR1 reads LGHDT; CDR2 reads YNNKEL (reference sequence). V lost 0 bases and J lost 0, with 8 bases in between. The DNA for the CDR3 is TGTGCCAGCAGCCAAGATTTGACCGCAACTAATGAAAAACTGTTTTTT. This translates into CASSQDLTATNEKLFF. Variable domain in full (rest from reference TRBV3-1 and TRBJ1-4): DTAVSQTPKYLVTQMGNDKSIKCEQNLGHDTMYWYKQDSKKFLKIMFSYNNKELIINETVPNRFSPKSPDKAHLNLHINSLELGDSAVYFCASSQDLTATNEKLFFGSGTQLSVL.

This clonotype was recorded a few times. The chain is built from TRBV28 and TRBJ2-3; TRBD2 agrees at 11 bases. V shed 6 bases, J shed 2 bases, and the junction held 13 bases outside the gene matches. The CDR3 spans 18 residues. The germline V gene has CDR1 MDHEN and CDR2 SYDVKM. The DNA of the CDR3 is TGTGCCAGCAGAATGACTAGCGGGATTTTTTTGATCACAGATACGCAGTATTTT. As protein: CASRMTSGIFLITDTQYF.

This clonotype was counted a single time. This may be a read error, as it is one base from a much larger clone. This sequence joins TRBV12-5 and TRBJ2-1; the D is unclear. V gave up 0 bases and J gave up 8 bases, with 8 bases separating them. Germline values: CDR1 LGHNT, CDR2 FRNRAP. CDR3 length equals 13 residues. CDR3: CASGLVEGYEQFF. DNA for the CDR3: TGTGCTAGTGGTTTGGTAGAAGGTTATGAGCAGTTCTTC.

The genes are TRBV6-1 and TRBJ2-1, with D possibly matching TRBD1 (5 bases). From germline, CDR1 is MNHNS and CDR2 SASEGT. The CDR3 has 16 residues. V was pared by 2 bases and J by 3 bases, with 14 bases between. The CDR3 region has the DNA TGTGCCAGCAGTGAATCTCGCAGGGCCGGCTACAATGAGCAGTTCTTC. Amino acid sequence: CASSESRRAGYNEQFF.

In this sample, this clonotype turned up a few times. The chain recombines TRBV6-5 with TRBJ1-5, with D unclear. CDR3 size: 15 residues. V dropped 2 bases and J dropped 1 base, with 9 bases sitting between them. The V gene's germline CDR1 is MNHEY and CDR2 SVGAGI. The CDR3 DNA follows: TGTGCCAGCAGTTACAATGGGCAGAGCAATCAGCCCCAGCATTTT. Amino acid sequence: CASSYNGQSNQPQHF.

This clonotype was picked up a small number of times. The chain uses TRBV4-3 and TRBJ2-5, with 7 bases that match TRBD2. CDR1 and CDR2 from the germline V gene are LGHNA and YSLEER. This CDR3 has 15 residues. J gave up 5 bases and V 0 bases, and 6 bases lay outside the gene matches. CDR3 residues: CASSQEASGWETQYF. The CDR3 DNA follows: TGCGCCAGCAGCCAAGAGGCTAGCGGTTGGGAGACCCAGTACTTC.

The rearrangement links TRBV10-3 to TRBJ2-7; D perhaps matches TRBD1 (6 bases). Germline CDR1 ENHRY, CDR2 SYGVKD. Deletions cut 6 bases from V and 0 bases from J, with 21 bases between. This CDR3 contains 17 residues. CDR3 nucleotide sequence: TGTGCCATCAGCCAACAGGGTCCAAGACGAAGCTCCTACGAGCAGTACTTC. Amino acid sequence: CAISQQGPRRSSYEQYF.

Only a few counts were recorded for this clonotype. The CDR3 DNA reads TGCAGCGCCCCAGGGCTCGTCAGCGGGAGGCCAACCCGGAATGAGCAGTTCTTC. Its protein product is CSAPGLVSGRPTRNEQFF. The rearrangement links TRBV29-1 to TRBJ2-1; the match to TRBD2 covers 9 bases. The CDR3 is 18 residues long. Germline trimming cut 7 bases from V and 7 bases from J; bases unmatched to any gene: 23. Germline V gene lookup returns CDR1 SQVTM and CDR2 ANQGSEA.